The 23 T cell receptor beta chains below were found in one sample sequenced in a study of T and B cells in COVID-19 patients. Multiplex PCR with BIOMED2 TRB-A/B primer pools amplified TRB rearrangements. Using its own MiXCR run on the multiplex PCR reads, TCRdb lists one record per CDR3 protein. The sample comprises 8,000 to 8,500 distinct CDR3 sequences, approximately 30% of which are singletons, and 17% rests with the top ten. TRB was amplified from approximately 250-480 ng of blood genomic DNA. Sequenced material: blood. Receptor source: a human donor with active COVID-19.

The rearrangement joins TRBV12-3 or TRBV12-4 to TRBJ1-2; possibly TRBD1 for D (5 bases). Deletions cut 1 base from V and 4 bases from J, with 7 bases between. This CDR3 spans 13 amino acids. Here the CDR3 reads CASSLGGAYGYTF. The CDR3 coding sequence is TGTGCCAGCAGTTTAGGCGGGGCCTATGGCTACACCTTC.

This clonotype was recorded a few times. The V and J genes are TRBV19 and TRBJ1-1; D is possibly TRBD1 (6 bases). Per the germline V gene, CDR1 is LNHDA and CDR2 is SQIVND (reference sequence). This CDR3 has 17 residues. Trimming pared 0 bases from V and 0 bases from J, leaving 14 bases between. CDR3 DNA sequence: TGTGCCAGTAGTATAGATAATATCGGACAGATGAACACTGAAGCTTTCTTT. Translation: CASSIDNIGQMNTEAFF.

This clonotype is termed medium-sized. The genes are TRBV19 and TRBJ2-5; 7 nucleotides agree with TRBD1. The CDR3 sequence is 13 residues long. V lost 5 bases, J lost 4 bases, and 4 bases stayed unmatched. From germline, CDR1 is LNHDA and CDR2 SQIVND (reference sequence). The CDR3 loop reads CASSSGQLETQYF. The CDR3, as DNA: TGTGCCAGTAGTTCGGGACAGCTAGAGACCCAGTACTTC.

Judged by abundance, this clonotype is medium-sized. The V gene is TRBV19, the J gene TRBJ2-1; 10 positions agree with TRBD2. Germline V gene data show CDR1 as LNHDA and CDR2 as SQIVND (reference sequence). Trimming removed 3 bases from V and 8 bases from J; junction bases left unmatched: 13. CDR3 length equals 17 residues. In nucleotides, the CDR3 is TGTGCCAGTAGTATTCTACAGCGGGGGGGCGGTCGAGATGAGCAGTTCTTC. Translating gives CASSILQRGGGRDEQFF.

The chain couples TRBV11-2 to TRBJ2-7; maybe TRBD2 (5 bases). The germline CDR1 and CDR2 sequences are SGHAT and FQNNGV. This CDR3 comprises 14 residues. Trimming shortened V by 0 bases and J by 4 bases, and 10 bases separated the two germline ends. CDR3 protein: CASSLEGTGYEQYV. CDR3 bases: TGTGCCAGCAGCTTAGAGGGTACGGGGTACGAGCAGTACGTC.

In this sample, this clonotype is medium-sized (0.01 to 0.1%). CDR3: CASSLQQGLETQYF. CDR3 sequence (DNA): TGTGCCAGCAGCTTACAACAGGGACTAGAGACCCAGTACTTC. The chain joins TRBV11-1 to TRBJ2-5; D could derive from TRBD1 or TRBD2 (6 bases each). The CDR3 spans 14 residues. Germline values: CDR1 SGHAT, CDR2 FQDESV (reference sequence). Deletions cut 2 bases from V and 4 bases from J, with 11 bases between. The full variable domain, with the rest looked up from reference TRBV11-1 and TRBJ2-5, is EAEVAQSPRYKITEKSQAVAFWCDPISGHATLYWYRQILGQGPELLVQFQDESVVDDSQLPKDRFSAERLKGVDSTLKIQPAELGDSAMYLCASSLQQGLETQYFGPGTRLLVL.

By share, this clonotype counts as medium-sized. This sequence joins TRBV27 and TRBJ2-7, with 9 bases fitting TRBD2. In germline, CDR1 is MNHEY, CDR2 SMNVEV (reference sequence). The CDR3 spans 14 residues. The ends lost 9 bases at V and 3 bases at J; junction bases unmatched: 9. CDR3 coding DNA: TGTGCCAGACCGGCTAGCGGGGACAACTACGAGCAGTACGTC. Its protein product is CARPASGDNYEQYV.

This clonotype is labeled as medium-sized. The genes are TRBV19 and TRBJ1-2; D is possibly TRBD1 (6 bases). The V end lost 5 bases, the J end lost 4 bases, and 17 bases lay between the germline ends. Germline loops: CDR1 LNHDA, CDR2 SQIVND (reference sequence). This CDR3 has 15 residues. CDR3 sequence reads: CASSPPGGGLYGYTF. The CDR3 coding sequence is TGTGCCAGTAGTCCTCCGGGGGGCGGCCTCTATGGCTACACCTTC.

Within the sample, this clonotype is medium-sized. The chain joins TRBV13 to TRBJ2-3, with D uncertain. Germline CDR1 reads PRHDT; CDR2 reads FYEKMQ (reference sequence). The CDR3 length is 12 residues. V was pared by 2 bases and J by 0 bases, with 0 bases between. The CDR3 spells CASSLSTDTQYF. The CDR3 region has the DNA TGTGCCAGCAGCTTAAGCACAGATACGCAGTATTTT.

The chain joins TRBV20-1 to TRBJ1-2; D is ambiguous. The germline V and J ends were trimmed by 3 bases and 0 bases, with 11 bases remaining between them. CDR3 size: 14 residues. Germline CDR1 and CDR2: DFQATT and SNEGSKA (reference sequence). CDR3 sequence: CSASPTSPNYGYTF. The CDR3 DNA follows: TGCAGTGCTAGTCCCACAAGCCCTAACTATGGCTACACCTTC.

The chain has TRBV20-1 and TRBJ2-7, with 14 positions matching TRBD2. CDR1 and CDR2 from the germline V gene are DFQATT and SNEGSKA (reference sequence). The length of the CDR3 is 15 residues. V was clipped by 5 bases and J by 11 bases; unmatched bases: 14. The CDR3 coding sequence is TGCAGTGCTTCTATTGGACTAGCGGGGGGCGGTGAGGAGTACGTC. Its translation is CSASIGLAGGGEEYV.

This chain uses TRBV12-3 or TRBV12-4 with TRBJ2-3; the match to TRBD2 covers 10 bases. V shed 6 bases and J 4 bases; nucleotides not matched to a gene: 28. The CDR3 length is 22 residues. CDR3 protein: CASSRDGNTGELSGGAPDTQYF. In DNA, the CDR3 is TGTGCCAGCAGCAGGGACGGTAACACCGGGGAGCTGAGCGGGGGGGCCCCAGATACGCAGTATTTT.

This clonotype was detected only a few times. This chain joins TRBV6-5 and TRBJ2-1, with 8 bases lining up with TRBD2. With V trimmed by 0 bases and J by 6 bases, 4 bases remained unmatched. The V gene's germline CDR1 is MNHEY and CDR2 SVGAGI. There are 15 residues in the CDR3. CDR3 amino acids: CASSYSAGGSNEQFF. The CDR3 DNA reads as TGTGCCAGCAGTTACTCGGCGGGGGGAAGCAATGAGCAGTTCTTC.

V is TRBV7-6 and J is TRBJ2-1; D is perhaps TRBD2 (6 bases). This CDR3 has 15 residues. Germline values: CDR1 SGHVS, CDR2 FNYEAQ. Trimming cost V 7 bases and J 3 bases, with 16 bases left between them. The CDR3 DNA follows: TGTGCCAGCATGGGGGACTGGGGCCACTACAATGAGCAGTTCTTC. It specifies CASMGDWGHYNEQFF.

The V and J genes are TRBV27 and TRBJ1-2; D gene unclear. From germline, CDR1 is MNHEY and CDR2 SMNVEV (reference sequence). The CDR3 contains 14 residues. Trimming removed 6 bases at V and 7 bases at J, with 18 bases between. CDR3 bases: TGTGCCAGCAGGCCTTCAGGAGCCCGGAGTGGCTACACCTTC. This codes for CASRPSGARSGYTF.

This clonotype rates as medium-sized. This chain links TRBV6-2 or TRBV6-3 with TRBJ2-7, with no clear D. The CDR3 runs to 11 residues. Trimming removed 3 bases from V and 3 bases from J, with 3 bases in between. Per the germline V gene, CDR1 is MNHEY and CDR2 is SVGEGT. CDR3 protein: CASSYLYEQYF. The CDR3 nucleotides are TGTGCCAGCAGTTATCTCTACGAGCAGTACTTC.

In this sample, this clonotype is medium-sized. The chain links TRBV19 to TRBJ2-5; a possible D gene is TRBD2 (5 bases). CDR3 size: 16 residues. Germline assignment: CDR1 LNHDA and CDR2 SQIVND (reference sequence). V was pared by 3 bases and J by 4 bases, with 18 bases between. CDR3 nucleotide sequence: TGTGCCAGTAGTATTTTCAGGACTCAAGGGAGAGAGACCCAGTACTTC. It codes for CASSIFRTQGRETQYF.

The chain's CDR3 is CASSSGGALTDTQYF. For the CDR3, the DNA is TGTGCCAGCAGCTCCGGGGGGGCGTTGACAGATACGCAGTATTTT. The V gene is TRBV7-4, the J gene TRBJ2-3; 8 bases align to TRBD2. From germline, CDR1 is SGHVT and CDR2 SQSDAQ. The CDR3 extends over 15 amino acids. Trimming at V came to 4 bases and at J to 3 bases, leaving 6 bases not matched to a gene.

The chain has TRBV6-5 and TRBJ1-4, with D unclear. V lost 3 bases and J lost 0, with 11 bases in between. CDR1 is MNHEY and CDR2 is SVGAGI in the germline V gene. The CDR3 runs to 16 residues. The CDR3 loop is CASSYKSVTTNEKLFF. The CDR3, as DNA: TGTGCCAGCAGTTATAAGAGTGTAACAACTAATGAAAAACTGTTTTTT.

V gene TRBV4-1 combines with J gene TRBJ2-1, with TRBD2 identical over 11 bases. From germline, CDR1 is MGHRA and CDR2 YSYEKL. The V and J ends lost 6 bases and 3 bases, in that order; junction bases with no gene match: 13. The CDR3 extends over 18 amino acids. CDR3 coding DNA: TGCGCCAGCAGTCCGCATGGGGCTAGCGGGGGGATCTACAATGAGCAGTTCTTC. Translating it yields CASSPHGASGGIYNEQFF.

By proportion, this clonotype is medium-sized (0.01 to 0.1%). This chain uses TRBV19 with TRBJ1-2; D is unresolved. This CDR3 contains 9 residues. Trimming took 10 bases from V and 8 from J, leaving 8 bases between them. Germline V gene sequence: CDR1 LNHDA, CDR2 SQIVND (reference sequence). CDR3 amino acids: CATGPGYTF. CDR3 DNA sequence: TGTGCCACCGGACCGGGCTACACCTTC. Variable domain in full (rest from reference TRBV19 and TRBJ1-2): DGGITQSPKYLFRKEGQNVTLSCEQNLNHDAMYWYRQDPGQGLRLIYYSQIVNDFQKGDIAEGYSVSREKKESFPLTVTSAQKNPTAFYLCATGPGYTFGSGTRLTVV.

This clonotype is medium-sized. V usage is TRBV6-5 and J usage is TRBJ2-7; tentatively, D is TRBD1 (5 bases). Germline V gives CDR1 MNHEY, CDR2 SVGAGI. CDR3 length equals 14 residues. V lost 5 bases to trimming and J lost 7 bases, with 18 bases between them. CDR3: CASSKGHGVREQYF. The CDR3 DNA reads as TGTGCCAGCAGTAAAGGACACGGAGTGAGAGAGCAGTACTTC.

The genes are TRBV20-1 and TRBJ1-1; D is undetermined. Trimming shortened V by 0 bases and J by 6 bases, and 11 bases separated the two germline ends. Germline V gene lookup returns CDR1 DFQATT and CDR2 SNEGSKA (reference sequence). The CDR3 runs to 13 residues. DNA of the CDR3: TGCAGTGCTAGAGACCCTACAATCCCTGAAGCTTTCTTT. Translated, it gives CSARDPTIPEAFF.